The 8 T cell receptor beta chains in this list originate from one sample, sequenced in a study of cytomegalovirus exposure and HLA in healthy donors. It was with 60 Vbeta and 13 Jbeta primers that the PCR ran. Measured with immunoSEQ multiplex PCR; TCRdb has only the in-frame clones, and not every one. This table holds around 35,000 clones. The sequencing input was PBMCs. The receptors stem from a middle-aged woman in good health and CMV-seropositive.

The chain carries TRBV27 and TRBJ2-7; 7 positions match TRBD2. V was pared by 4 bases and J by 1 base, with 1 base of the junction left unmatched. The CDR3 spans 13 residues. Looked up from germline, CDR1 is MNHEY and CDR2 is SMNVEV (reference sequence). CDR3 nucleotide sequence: TGTGCCAGCAGTTGGGGACTATCCTACGAGCAGTACTTC. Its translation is CASSWGLSYEQYF.

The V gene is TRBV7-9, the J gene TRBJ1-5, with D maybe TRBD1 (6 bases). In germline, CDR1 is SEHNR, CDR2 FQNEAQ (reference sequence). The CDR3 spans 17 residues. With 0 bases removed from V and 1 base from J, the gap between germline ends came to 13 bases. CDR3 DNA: TGTGCCAGCAGCTTAGCGTTAGGGGGGGGGAGCAATCAGCCCCAGCATTTT. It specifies CASSLALGGGSNQPQHF.

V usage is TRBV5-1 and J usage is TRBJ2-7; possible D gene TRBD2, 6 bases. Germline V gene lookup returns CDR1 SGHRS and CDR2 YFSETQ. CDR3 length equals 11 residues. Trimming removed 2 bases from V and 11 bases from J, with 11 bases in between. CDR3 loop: CASSFDGSKYF. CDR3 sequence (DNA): TGCGCCAGCAGCTTTGACGGGAGCAAGTACTTC.

This CDR3 is CASSSGLGELFF. DNA for the CDR3: TGTGCCAGCAGTTCCGGTCTCGGGGAGCTGTTTTTT. The chain uses TRBV6-6 and TRBJ2-2; D uncertain. The CDR3 totals 12 residues. The germline CDR1 and CDR2 sequences are MNHNY and SVGAGI (reference sequence). V was trimmed by 4 bases and J by 7 bases, leaving 7 bases between them.

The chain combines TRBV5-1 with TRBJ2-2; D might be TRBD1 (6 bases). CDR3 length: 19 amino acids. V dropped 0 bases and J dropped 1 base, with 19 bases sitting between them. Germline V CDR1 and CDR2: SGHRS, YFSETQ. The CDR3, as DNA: TGCGCCAGCAGCTTGGCCTACCCGAGGACAGTTTTGAACACCGGGGAGCTGTTTTTT. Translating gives CASSLAYPRTVLNTGELFF.

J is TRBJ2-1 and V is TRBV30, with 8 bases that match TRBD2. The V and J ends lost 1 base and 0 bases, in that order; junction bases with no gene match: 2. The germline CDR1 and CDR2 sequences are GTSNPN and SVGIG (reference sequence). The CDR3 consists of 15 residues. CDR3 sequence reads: CAWSGAGGSYNEQFF. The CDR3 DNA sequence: TGTGCCTGGAGTGGCGCGGGAGGCTCCTACAATGAGCAGTTCTTC.

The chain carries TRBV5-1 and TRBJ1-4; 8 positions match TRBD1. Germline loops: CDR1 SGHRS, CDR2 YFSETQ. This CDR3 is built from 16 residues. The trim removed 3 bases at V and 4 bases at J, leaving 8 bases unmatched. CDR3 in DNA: TGCGCCAGCAGCTCCTCCGGAACAGGGGGTAATGAAAAACTGTTTTTT. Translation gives CASSSSGTGGNEKLFF.

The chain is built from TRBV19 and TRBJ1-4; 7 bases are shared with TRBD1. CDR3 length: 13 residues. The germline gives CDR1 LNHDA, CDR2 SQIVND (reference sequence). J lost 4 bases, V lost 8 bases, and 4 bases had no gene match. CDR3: CASGDRFNEKLFF. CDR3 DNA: TGTGCCAGTGGGGACAGATTTAATGAAAAACTGTTTTTT. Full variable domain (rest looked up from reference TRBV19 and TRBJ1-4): DGGITQSPKYLFRKEGQNVTLSCEQNLNHDAMYWYRQDPGQGLRLIYYSQIVNDFQKGDIAEGYSVSREKKESFPLTVTSAQKNPTAFYLCASGDRFNEKLFFGSGTQLSVL.